A single sample gave rise to the 18 T cell receptor beta chains below, sequenced in a study of T and B cells in COVID-19 patients. BIOMED2 TRB-A/B primer pools were used in multiplex TRB PCR. One entry per CDR3 protein, called by TCRdb with MiXCR from the multiplex PCR reads. The sample lists some 17,000 distinct CDR3 sequences, 27% occurring once. From blood, 250-500 ng of genomic DNA served as TRB template. Material: blood. Receptor source: a human donor who had recovered from COVID-19.

Turning to this clonotype: This may arise from a read error, as a much more abundant clone is one base away. No conserved phenylalanine or tryptophan ends this CDR3, so it is likely a read error. This sequence joins TRBV12-3 or TRBV12-4 and TRBJ2-3, with D unresolved. Trimming cost V 3 bases and J 3 bases, with 1 base left between them. The CDR3 has 11 residues. The CDR3 sequence: CASSFTDTQYL. CDR3 bases: TGTGCCAGCAGTTTTACAGATACGCAGTATTTA.

The genes are TRBV7-2 and TRBJ2-7; a possible D gene is TRBD2 (7 bases). V dropped 1 base and J dropped 6 bases, with 19 bases sitting between them. This CDR3 is 16 amino acids long. Germline CDR1 reads SGHTA; CDR2 reads FQGNSA. CDR3 loop: CASSLEGGGPVSEQYF. CDR3 bases: TGTGCCAGCAGCTTAGAGGGGGGAGGGCCAGTAAGCGAGCAGTACTTC.

This chain uses TRBV27 with TRBJ1-2, with TRBD1 as a possible D gene (5 bases). V lost 3 bases, J lost 5 bases, and 13 bases lay in between. Germline V gene data show CDR1 as MNHEY and CDR2 as SMNVEV (reference sequence). CDR3 size: 14 residues. Written as DNA, the CDR3 is TGTGCCAGCAGTTTTGGGCAGGGAATATATGGCTACACCTTC. Protein: CASSFGQGIYGYTF.

The sample holds a few counts of this clonotype. This chain links TRBV5-6 with TRBJ2-5; a weak D match, TRBD1 (6 bases). The CDR3 is 15 residues long. V lost 4 bases and J lost 0, with 13 bases in between. The germline V gene has CDR1 SGHDT and CDR2 YYEEEE. The CDR3 here is CASSLWDTHQETQYF. CDR3 nucleotides: TGTGCCAGCAGCCTCTGGGACACCCACCAAGAGACCCAGTACTTC.

By sample fraction, this clonotype is medium-sized (0.01 to 0.1%). The J gene is TRBJ2-1, the V gene TRBV12-3 or TRBV12-4; 9 bases align to TRBD2. CDR3 length: 13 amino acids. J was trimmed by 10 bases and V by 7 bases; bases with no gene match: 8. CDR3 sequence (DNA): TGTGCCAGCATTCGGCTAGCGGGACAGGAGCAGTTCTTC. It encodes CASIRLAGQEQFF.

This clonotype was observed many times. V usage is TRBV6-5 and J usage is TRBJ1-6; 9 bases fit TRBD1. This CDR3 spans 13 amino acids. Trimming removed 5 bases from V and 11 bases from J; junction bases left unmatched: 4. Germline lookup yields CDR1 MNHEY and CDR2 SVGAGI. For the CDR3, the DNA is TGTGCCAGCAGTAGGGACAGGGTCGCACCCCTCCACTTT. This sequence encodes CASSRDRVAPLHF.

This clonotype is medium-sized. This chain links TRBV19 with TRBJ2-6; D may match TRBD1 or TRBD2 (6 bases each). This CDR3 spans 15 amino acids. V lost 6 bases to trimming and J lost 4 bases, with 13 bases between them. The germline gives CDR1 LNHDA, CDR2 SQIVND (reference sequence). The CDR3 spells CASRTGATGANVLTF. DNA for the CDR3: TGTGCCAGTAGAACGGGGGCTACCGGGGCCAACGTCCTGACTTTC.

The chain links TRBV6-5 to TRBJ2-7; D assignment may be TRBD1 or TRBD2 (5 bases each). Germline assignment: CDR1 MNHEY and CDR2 SVGAGI. The CDR3 contains 12 residues. The CDR3 loop is CACRDPGSEQYF. CDR3 in DNA: TGTGCTTGCCGGGACCCAGGGAGCGAGCAGTACTTC.

In its sample, this clonotype ranks as medium-sized. The chain links TRBV15 to TRBJ2-5, with 8 bases lining up with TRBD2. Germline V gene sequence: CDR1 LNHNV, CDR2 YYDKDF (reference sequence). This CDR3 has 18 amino acids. The V segment lost 5 bases and the J segment 5 bases; nucleotides outside the gene matches: 19. Written as DNA, the CDR3 is TGTGCCACCAGCTTCCCACGTTCCGACCGGGAGGGCCGGGAGACCCAGTACTTC. It translates to CATSFPRSDREGRETQYF.

This clonotype was observed a handful of times. The chain combines TRBV5-4 with TRBJ1-2; no clear D. The CDR3 is 15 amino acids. The V gene's germline CDR1 is SGHNT and CDR2 YYREEE (reference sequence). V dropped 3 bases and J dropped 3 bases, with 15 bases sitting between them. As DNA, the CDR3 is TGTGCCAGCAGCTCCCCGGGCGGCGGCTACTATGGCTACACCTTC. Its translation is CASSSPGGGYYGYTF.

By its share, this clonotype is medium-sized. V usage is TRBV6-5 and J usage is TRBJ2-7; 8 bases are a match to TRBD1. Germline V gene data show CDR1 as MNHEY and CDR2 as SVGAGI. The trim removed 6 bases at V and 2 bases at J, leaving 6 bases unmatched. The CDR3 contains 14 residues. DNA for the CDR3: TGTGCCAGCAGGGGACAGGTGGGAGCCTACGAGCAGTACTTC. Translating it yields CASRGQVGAYEQYF.

This clonotype was counted a few times. This chain connects TRBV12-3 or TRBV12-4 to TRBJ2-1; D may be TRBD2 (6 bases). V was pared by 7 bases and J by 13 bases, with 20 bases between. The CDR3 spans 13 residues. The CDR3 DNA reads TGTGCCAGCACCCCAAGGACGGGGAGGTCTCAGTTCTTC. It yields the protein CASTPRTGRSQFF.

This chain joins TRBV7-2 and TRBJ1-1; D is ambiguous. V was shortened by 0 bases and J by 2 bases, with 16 bases between the two germline ends. Per germline, CDR1 SGHTA and CDR2 FQGNSA. The CDR3 has 17 amino acids. CDR3 in amino acids: CASSLARVTEGNTEAFF. In DNA form, the CDR3 reads TGTGCCAGCAGCTTAGCGAGAGTAACGGAGGGTAACACTGAAGCTTTCTTT. Full variable domain (rest looked up from reference TRBV7-2 and TRBJ1-1): GAGVSQSPSNKVTEKGKDVELRCDPISGHTALYWYRQSLGQGLEFLIYFQGNSAPDKSGLPSDRFSAERTGGSVSTLTIQRTQQEDSAVYLCASSLARVTEGNTEAFFGQGTRLTVV.

The rearrangement uses TRBV7-2 and TRBJ2-1, with D unresolved. Germline CDR1 reads SGHTA; CDR2 reads FQGNSA. The CDR3 spans 13 residues. V was shortened by 4 bases and J by 8 bases, with 12 bases between the two germline ends. The CDR3 DNA sequence: TGTGCCAGCAGCTCCCCTAACGCTGATGAGCAGTTCTTC. It codes for CASSSPNADEQFF.

The rearrangement links TRBV20-1 to TRBJ1-2; 8 bases are a match to TRBD1. V shed 3 bases, J shed 7 bases, and the junction held 7 bases outside the gene matches. CDR1 and CDR2 from the germline V gene are DFQATT and SNEGSKA (reference sequence). CDR3 length equals 13 residues. CDR3 sequence: CSASEDRASGYTF. As DNA, the CDR3 is TGCAGTGCTAGTGAGGACAGGGCATCTGGCTACACCTTC.

The rearrangement uses TRBV7-9 and TRBJ2-2; 14 bases align to TRBD2. CDR1 and CDR2 (germline): SEHNR, FQNEAQ (reference sequence). The CDR3 spans 18 residues. V shed 3 bases, J shed 9 bases, and the junction held 12 bases outside the gene matches. The CDR3 spells CASSFDKTSGGVSWELFF. CDR3 DNA: TGTGCCAGCAGCTTCGACAAGACTAGCGGGGGGGTTAGTTGGGAGCTGTTTTTT.

V and J are TRBV5-6 and TRBJ1-1, with no clear D. CDR1 and CDR2 from the germline V gene are SGHDT and YYEEEE. This CDR3 region has 16 residues. The V gene lost 2 bases and the J gene lost 1 base, with 15 bases spanning the gap. The DNA of the CDR3 is TGTGCCAGCAGCTTCGGGTTGGCCCTGAGGAACACTGAAGCTTTCTTT. Protein: CASSFGLALRNTEAFF.

This clonotype is medium-sized. The V and J genes are TRBV6-2 or TRBV6-3 and TRBJ2-2; D gene unclear. Germline values: CDR1 MNHEY, CDR2 SVGEGT. CDR3 length: 13 amino acids. The ends were cut back, 7 bases at V and 7 bases at J, with 13 bases in the middle. In DNA, the CDR3 is TGTGCCAGCAACGTGGTTCGAGGCGGGGAGCTGTTTTTT. Translation gives CASNVVRGGELFF.